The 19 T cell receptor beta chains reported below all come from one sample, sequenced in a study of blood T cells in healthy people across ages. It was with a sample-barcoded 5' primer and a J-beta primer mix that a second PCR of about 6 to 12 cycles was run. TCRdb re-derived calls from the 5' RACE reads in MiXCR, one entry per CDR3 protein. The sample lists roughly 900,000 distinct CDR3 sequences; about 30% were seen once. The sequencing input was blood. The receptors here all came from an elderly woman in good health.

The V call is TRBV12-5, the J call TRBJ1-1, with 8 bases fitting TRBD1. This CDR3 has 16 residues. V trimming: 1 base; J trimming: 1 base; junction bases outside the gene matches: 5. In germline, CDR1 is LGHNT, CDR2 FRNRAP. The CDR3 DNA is TGTGCTAGTGGTTTGGCCCGGGACAGGACGAACACTGAAGCTTTCTTT. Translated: CASGLARDRTNTEAFF.

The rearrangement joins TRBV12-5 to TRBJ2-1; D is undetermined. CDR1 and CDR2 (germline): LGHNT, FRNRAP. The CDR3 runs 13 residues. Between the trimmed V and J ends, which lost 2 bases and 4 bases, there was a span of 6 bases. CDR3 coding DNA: TGTGCTAGTGGTTTGTCCATTTACAATGAGCAGTTCTTC. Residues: CASGLSIYNEQFF.

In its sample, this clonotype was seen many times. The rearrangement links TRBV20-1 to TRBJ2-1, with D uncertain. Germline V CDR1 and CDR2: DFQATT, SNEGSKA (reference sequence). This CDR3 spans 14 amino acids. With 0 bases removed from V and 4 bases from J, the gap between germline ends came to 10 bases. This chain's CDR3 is CSARDRRQYNEQFF. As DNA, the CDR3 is TGCAGTGCTAGAGATCGTCGGCAGTACAATGAGCAGTTCTTC.

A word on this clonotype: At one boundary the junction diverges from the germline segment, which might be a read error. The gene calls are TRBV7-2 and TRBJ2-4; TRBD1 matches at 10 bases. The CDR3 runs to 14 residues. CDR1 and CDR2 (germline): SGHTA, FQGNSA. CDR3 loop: CAGSWGQGTNIQYF. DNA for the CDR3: TGTGCCGGCAGCTGGGGACAGGGGACAAACATTCAGTACTTC. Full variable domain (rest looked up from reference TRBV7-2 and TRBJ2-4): GAGVSQSPSNKVTEKGKDVELRCDPISGHTALYWYRQSLGQGLEFLIYFQGNSAPDKSGLPSDRFSAERTGGSVSTLTIQRTQQEDSAVYLCAGSWGQGTNIQYFGAGTRLSVL.

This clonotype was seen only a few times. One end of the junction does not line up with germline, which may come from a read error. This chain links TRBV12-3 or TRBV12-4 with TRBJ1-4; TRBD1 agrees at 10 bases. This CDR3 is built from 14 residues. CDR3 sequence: CASSPGQGNEKRFF. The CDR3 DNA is TGTGCCAGCAGTCCGGGACAGGGGAATGAAAAACGGTTTTTT.

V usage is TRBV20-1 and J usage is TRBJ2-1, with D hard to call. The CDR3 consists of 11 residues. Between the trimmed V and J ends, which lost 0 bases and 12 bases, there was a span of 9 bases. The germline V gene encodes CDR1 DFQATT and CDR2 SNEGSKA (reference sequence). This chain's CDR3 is CSAREGYGQFF. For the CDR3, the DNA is TGCAGTGCTAGAGAAGGCTATGGGCAGTTCTTC.

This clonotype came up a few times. CDR3 DNA: TGTGCCAGCAGCTTACAGGGTTATACAATCATGAACACTGAAGCTTTCTTT. As protein: CASSLQGYTIMNTEAFF. The J gene is TRBJ1-1, the V gene TRBV7-2; D may be TRBD1 (5 bases). This CDR3 comprises 17 residues. Germline V gene lookup returns CDR1 SGHTA and CDR2 FQGNSA. The V end was cut by 2 bases, the J end by 0 bases, with 16 bases between. Drawing the rest from reference TRBV7-2 and TRBJ1-1, the complete variable domain is GAGVSQSPSNKVTEKGKDVELRCDPISGHTALYWYRQSLGQGLEFLIYFQGNSAPDKSGLPSDRFSAERTGGSVSTLTIQRTQQEDSAVYLCASSLQGYTIMNTEAFFGQGTRLTVV.

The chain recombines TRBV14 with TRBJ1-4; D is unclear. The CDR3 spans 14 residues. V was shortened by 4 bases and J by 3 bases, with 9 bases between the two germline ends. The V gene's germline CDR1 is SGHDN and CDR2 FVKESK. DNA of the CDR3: TGTGCCAGCAGCCCACTTGCGGCTAATGAAAAACTGTTTTTT. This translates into CASSPLAANEKLFF.

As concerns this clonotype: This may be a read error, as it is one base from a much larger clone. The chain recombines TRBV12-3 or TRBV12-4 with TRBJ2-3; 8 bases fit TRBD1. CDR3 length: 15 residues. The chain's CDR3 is CASRGNQGAADMQYF. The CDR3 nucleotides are TGTGCCAGCAGAGGTAACCAGGGGGCAGCAGATATGCAGTATTTT.

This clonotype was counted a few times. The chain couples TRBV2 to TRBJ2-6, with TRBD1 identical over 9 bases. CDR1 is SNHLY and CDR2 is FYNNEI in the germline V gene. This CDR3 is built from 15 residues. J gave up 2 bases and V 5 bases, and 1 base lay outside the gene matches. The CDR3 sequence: CASSTGGPGANVLTF. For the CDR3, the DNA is TGTGCCAGCAGTACAGGGGGCCCTGGGGCCAACGTCCTGACTTTC.

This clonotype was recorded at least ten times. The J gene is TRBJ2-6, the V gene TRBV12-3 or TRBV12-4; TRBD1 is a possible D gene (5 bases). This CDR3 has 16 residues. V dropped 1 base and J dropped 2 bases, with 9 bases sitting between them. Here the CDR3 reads CASSLVVGAGANVLTF. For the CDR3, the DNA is TGTGCCAGCAGTTTAGTAGTAGGGGCTGGGGCCAACGTCCTGACTTTC.

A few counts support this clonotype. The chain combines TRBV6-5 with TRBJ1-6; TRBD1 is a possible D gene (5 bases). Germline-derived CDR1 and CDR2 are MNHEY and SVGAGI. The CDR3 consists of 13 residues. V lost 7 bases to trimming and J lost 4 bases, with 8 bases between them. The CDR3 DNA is TGTGCCAGCAAGACAGCGTATAATTCACCCCTCCACTTT. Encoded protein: CASKTAYNSPLHF.

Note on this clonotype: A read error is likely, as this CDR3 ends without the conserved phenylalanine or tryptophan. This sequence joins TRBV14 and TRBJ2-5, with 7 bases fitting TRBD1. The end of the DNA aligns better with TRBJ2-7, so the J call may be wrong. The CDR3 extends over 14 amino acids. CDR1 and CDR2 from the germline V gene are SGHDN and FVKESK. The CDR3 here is CASSRRQGGDEQYC. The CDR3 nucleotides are TGTGCCAGCAGCCGAAGACAGGGTGGGGACGAGCAGTACTGC.

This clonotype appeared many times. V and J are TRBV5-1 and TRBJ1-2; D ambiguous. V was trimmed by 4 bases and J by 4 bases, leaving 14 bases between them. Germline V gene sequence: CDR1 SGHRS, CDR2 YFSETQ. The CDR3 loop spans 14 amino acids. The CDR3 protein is CASSLTPEGYGYTF. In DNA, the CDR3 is TGCGCCAGCAGCCTGACACCCGAGGGCTATGGCTACACCTTC.

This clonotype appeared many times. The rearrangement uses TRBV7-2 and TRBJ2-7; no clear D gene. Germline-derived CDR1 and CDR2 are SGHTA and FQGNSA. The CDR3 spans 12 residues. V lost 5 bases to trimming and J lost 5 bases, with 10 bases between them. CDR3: CASSRDGHEQYF. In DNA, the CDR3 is TGTGCCAGCAGCCGCGATGGGCACGAGCAGTACTTC.

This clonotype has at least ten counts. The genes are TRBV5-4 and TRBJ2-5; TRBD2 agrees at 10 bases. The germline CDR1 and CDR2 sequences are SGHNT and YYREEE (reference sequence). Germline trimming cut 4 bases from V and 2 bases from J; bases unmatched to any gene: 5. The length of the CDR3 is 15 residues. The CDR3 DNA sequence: TGTGCCAGCAGCGGAAGCGGGGGGGCTCAAGAGACCCAGTACTTC. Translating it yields CASSGSGGAQETQYF.

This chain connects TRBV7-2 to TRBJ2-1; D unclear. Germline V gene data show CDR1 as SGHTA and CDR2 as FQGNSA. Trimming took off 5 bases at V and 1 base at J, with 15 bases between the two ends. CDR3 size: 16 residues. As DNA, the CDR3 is TGTGCCAGCAGCGCCGGGCCAACCGATTCCTACAATGAGCAGTTCTTC. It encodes CASSAGPTDSYNEQFF.

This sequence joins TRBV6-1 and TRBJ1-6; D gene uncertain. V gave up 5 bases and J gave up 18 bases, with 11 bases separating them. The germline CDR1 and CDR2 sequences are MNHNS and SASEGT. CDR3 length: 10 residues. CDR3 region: CASSYSGRHF. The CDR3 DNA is TGTGCCAGCAGTTACAGCGGCCGCCACTTT.

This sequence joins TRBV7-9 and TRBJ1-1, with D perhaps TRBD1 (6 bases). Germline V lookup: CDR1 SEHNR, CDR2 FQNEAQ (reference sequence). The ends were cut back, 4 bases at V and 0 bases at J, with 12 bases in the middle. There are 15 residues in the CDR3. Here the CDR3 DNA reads TGTGCCAGCAGCTCTGAGACAGGTATGAACACTGAAGCTTTCTTT. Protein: CASSSETGMNTEAFF.